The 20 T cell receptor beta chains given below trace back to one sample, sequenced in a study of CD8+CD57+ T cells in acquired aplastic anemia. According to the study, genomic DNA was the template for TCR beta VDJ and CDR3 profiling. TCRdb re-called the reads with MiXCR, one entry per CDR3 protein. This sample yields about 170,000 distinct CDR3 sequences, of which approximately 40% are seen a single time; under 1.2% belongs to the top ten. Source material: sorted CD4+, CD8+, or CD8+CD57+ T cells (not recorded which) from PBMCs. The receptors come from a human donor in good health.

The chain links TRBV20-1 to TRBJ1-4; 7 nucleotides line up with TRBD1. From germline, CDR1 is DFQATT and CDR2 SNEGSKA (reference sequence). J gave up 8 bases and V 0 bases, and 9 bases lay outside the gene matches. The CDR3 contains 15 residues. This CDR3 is CSARDRSGGGEKLFF. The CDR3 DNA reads TGCAGTGCTAGAGATCGTTCAGGGGGAGGAGAAAAACTGTTTTTT.

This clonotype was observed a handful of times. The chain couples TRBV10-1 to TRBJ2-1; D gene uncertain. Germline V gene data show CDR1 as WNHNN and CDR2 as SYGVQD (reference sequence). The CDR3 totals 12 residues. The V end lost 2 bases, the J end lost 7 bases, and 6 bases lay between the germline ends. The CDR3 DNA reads TGCGCCAGCAGTGAGACGGAGAATGAGCAGTTCTTC. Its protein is CASSETENEQFF.

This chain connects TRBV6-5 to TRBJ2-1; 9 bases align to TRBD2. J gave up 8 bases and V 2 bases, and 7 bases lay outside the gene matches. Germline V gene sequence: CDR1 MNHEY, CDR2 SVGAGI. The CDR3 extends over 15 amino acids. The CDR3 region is CASSYGAGGPDEQFF. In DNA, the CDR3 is TGTGCCAGCAGTTACGGGGCGGGGGGGCCGGATGAGCAGTTCTTC.

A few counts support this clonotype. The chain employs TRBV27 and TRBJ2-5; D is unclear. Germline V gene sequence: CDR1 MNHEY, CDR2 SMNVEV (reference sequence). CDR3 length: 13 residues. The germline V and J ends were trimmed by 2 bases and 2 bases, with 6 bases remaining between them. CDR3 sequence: CASSLDTQETQYF. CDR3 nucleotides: TGTGCCAGCAGTTTAGACACACAAGAGACCCAGTACTTC.

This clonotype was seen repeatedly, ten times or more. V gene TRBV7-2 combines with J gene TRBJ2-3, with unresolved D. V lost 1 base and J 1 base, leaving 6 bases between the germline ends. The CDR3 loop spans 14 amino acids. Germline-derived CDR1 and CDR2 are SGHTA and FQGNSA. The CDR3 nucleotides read TGTGCCAGCAGCTTAGGGTTGCGCACAGATACGCAGTATTTT. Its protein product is CASSLGLRTDTQYF.

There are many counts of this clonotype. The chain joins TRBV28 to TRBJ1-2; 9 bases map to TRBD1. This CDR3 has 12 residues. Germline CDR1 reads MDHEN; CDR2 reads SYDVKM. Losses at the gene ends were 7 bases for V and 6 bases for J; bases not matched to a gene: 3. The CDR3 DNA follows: TGTGCCAGCATTGGGACAGGGAATGGCTACACCTTC. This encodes CASIGTGNGYTF.

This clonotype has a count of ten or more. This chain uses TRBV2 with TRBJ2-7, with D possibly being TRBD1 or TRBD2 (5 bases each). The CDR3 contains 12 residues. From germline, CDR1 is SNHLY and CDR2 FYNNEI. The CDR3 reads CATGTGTYEQYF. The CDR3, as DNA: TGTGCGACCGGGACGGGGACCTACGAGCAGTACTTC.

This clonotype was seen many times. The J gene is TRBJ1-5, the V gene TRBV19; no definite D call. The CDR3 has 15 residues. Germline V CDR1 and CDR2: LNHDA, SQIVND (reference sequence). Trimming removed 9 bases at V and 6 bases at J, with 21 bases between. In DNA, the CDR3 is TGTGCCAGAGACCGGGAGACCCGGGCTGGTCAGCCCCAGCATTTT. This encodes CARDRETRAGQPQHF.

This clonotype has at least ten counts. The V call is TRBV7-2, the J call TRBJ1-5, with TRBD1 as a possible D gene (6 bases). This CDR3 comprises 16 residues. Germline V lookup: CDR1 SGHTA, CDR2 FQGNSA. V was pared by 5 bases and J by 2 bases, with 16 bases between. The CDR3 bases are TGTGCCAGCAGCCTTCGGGGGCCACGGGGCAATCAGCCCCAGCATTTT. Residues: CASSLRGPRGNQPQHF.

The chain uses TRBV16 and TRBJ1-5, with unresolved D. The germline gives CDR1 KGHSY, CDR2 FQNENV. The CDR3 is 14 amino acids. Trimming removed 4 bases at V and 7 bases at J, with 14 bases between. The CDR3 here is CASSLLTGGQPQHF. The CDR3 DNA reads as TGTGCCAGCAGCCTCCTTACCGGCGGGCAGCCCCAGCATTTT.

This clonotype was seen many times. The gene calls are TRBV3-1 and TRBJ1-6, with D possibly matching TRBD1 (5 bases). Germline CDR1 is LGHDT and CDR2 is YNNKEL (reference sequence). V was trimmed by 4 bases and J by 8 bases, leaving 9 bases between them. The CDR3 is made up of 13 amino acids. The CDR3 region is CASSPGTDSPLHF. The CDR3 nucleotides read TGTGCCAGCAGCCCGGGGACCGATTCACCCCTCCACTTT.

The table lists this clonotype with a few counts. CDR3 residues: CASKSGTGSNQPQHF. Written as DNA, the CDR3 is TGCGCCAGCAAATCCGGGACCGGTAGCAATCAGCCCCAGCATTTT. This chain joins TRBV5-1 and TRBJ1-5, with D possibly matching TRBD1 (5 bases). The V gene lost 6 bases and the J gene lost 0 bases, with 13 bases spanning the gap. This CDR3 comprises 15 residues. Germline CDR1 and CDR2: SGHRS and YFSETQ. Drawing the rest from reference TRBV5-1 and TRBJ1-5, the complete variable domain is KAGVTQTPRYLIKTRGQQVTLSCSPISGHRSVSWYQQTPGQGLQFLFEYFSETQRNKGNFPGRFSGRQFSNSRSEMNVSTLELGDSALYLCASKSGTGSNQPQHFGDGTRLSIL.

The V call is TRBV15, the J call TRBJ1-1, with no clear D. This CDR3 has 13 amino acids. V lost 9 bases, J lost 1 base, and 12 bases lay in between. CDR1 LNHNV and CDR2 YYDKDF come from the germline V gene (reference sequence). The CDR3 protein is CATSEASNTEAFF. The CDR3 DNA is TGTGCCACTTCGGAAGCCTCGAACACTGAAGCTTTCTTT.

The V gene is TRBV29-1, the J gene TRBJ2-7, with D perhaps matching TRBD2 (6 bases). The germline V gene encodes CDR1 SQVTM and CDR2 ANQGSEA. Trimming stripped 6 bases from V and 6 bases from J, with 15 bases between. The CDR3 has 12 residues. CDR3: CSVETGVSEQYF. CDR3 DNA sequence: TGCAGCGTGGAGACGGGGGTAAGCGAGCAGTACTTC.

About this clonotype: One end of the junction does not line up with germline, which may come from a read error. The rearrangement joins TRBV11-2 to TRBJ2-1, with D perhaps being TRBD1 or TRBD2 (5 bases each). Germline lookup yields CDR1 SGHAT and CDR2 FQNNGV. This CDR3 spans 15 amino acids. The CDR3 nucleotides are TGTGCCAACAGCCCGGGGCAGTTGAACTACAATGAGCAGTTCTTC. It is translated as CANSPGQLNYNEQFF.

The CDR3 nucleotides read TGCAGTGTCCCGGCATTGGGCGGGGATACGCAGTATTTT. Protein: CSVPALGGDTQYF. This sequence joins TRBV20-1 and TRBJ2-3; tentative D call: TRBD2 (5 bases). The ends were cut back, 7 bases at V and 6 bases at J, with 17 bases in the middle. This CDR3 region has 13 residues. Germline lookup yields CDR1 DFQATT and CDR2 SNEGSKA (reference sequence).

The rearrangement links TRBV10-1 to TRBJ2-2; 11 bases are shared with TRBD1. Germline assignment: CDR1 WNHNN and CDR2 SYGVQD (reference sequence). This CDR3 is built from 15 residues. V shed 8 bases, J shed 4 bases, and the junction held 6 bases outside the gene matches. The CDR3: CASGLGTGGTGELFF. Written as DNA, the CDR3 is TGCGCCAGCGGCTTAGGGACAGGGGGCACCGGGGAGCTGTTTTTT.

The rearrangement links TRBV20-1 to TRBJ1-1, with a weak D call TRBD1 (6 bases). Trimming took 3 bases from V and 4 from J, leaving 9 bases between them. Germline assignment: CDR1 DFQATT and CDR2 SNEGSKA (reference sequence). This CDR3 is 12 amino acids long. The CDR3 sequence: CSASRQATEAFF. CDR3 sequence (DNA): TGCAGTGCTAGTCGACAGGCCACTGAAGCTTTCTTT.

Here the CDR3 DNA reads TGCGCCAGCAGCTCGCTCGTGGGGAACGAGCAGTACTTC. This translates into CASSSLVGNEQYF. The rearrangement joins TRBV5-1 to TRBJ2-7; D remains unclear. The CDR3 covers 13 residues. Germline CDR1 SGHRS, CDR2 YFSETQ. V was clipped by 3 bases and J by 5 bases, with 12 bases between them.

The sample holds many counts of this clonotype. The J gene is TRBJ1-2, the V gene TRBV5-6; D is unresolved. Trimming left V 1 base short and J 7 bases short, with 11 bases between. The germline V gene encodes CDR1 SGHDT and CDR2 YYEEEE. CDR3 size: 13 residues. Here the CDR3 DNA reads TGTGCCAGCAGCTTGATGGGTTTTCTTGGCTACACCTTC. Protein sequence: CASSLMGFLGYTF. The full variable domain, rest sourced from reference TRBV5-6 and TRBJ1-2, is DAGVTQSPTHLIKTRGQQVTLRCSPKSGHDTVSWYQQALGQGPQFIFQYYEEEERQRGNFPDRFSGHQFPNYSSELNVNALLLGDSALYLCASSLMGFLGYTFGSGTRLTVV.